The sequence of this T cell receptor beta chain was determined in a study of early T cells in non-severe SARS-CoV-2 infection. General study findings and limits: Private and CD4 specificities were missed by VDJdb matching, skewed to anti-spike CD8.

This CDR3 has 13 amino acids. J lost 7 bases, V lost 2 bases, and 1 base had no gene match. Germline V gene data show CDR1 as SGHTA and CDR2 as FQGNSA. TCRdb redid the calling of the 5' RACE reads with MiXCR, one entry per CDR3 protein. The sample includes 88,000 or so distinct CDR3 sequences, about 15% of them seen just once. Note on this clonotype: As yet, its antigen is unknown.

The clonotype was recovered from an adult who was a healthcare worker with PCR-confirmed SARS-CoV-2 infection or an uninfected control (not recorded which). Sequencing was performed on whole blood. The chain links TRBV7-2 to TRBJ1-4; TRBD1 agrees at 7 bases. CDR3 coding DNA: TGTGCCAGCAGCTTAAACAGGGGTGAAAAACTGTTTTTT. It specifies CASSLNRGEKLFF.